This TCR beta chain was profiled in a study of control samples from healthy donors and cancer patients. Some clones are missing from TCRdb's copy, which holds only in-frame ones; the method was immunoSEQ multiplex PCR. Of approximately 90,000 clones in the sample, more than 75% were seen once. The germline V gene has CDR1 MNHNY and CDR2 SVGAGI (reference sequence). The CDR3 covers 13 residues. V lost 6 bases and J 0 bases, leaving 7 bases between the germline ends. The receptor was derived from a woman in her forties in good health. The sample taken for sequencing was blood. This chain joins TRBV6-6 and TRBJ2-3; the D is unclear. CDR3 in DNA: TGTGCCAGCAGCCAACTTAGCACAGATACGCAGTATTTT. Encoded protein: CASSQLSTDTQYF.